A selection of T cell receptor beta chains follows, all from one sample in a study of PD-L1 blockade in urothelial cancer. The method was immunoSEQ multiplex PCR; TCRdb's version includes in-frame clones alone and lacks a portion of them. The sample lists approximately 110,000 clones, approximately 85% occurring once. The material was PBMCs, obtained around atezolizumab (anti-PD-L1) treatment. The receptors stem from a man aged 50-60 years with urothelial cancer. CDR3s leave out the opening cysteine and the closing phenylalanine or tryptophan.

V: TRBV30
CDR3: AWSFGSGRSYTQY

V: TRBV11-1
CDR3: ASSLDVSGYNEQF

V: TRBV7-2
CDR3: ASSLARGVNEQF

V: TRBV28
CDR3: ASSFRDRGEKLF

V: TRBV21-1
CDR3: AKGLAESNEQF

V: TRBV5-4
CDR3: ASSVGSGGRSVNEQF

V: TRBV5-4
CDR3: ASSFLAVAYNEQF

V: TRBV27
CDR3: ASSLKAGVFTEAF

V: TRBV10-3
CDR3: AISEAGDRAYNEQF

V: TRBV7-3
CDR3: ASSRGAGGTDTQY

V: TRBV6-6
CDR3: ASRPLDSAYGYT

V: TRBV4-2
CDR3: ASSPYNEKLF

V: TRBV18
CDR3: ASSQDKSYEQY

V: TRBV28
CDR3: ASSSTPLYEQY

V: TRBV18
CDR3: ASSNYLTGTGDEKLF

V: TRBV4-1
CDR3: ASSQAGTGGPREQY

V: TRBV28
CDR3: ASSPGTEAF

V: TRBV23-1
CDR3: ASTRGLGGCGTNEKLF

V: TRBV2
CDR3: ASRTENTGELF

V: TRBV7-2
CDR3: ASSLTLGQGVYEQY

V: TRBV28
CDR3: ASSIPGQGLTGNTIY

V: TRBV7-9
CDR3: ASRPTSAVL

V: TRBV11-3
CDR3: ASSFGRELDTQY